This entry lists 18 T cell receptor beta chains sequenced from one sample in a study of shared clonotypes between healthy human individuals. TCRdb's table, derived via immunoSEQ multiplex PCR, lists solely in-frame clones and lacks some. Here the sample spans roughly 500,000 clones, 60% to 80% being singletons. The sample consisted of PBMCs. The receptors derive from a woman aged 40 to 50 in good health. Some clones in this sample may be carry-over from other donors' samples.

There are a few counts of this clone. The rearrangement joins TRBV4-2 to TRBJ2-7, with D uncertain. This CDR3 has 15 amino acids. Germline loops: CDR1 LGHNA, CDR2 YNFKEQ. Trimming removed 0 bases from V and 7 bases from J, with 16 bases in between. The CDR3 DNA sequence: TGTGCCAGCAGCCAAGATTACGGGTCCCAAATGGAGCAGTACTTC. Translation gives CASSQDYGSQMEQYF.

This chain joins TRBV6-6 and TRBJ2-5; 7 nucleotides align to TRBD1. V was clipped by 10 bases and J by 7 bases; unmatched bases: 12. Germline CDR1 and CDR2: MNHNY and SVGAGI (reference sequence). This CDR3 is 13 amino acids long. The DNA for the CDR3 is TGTGCCACCAACCGGGACAGCCCGGGGACCCAGTACTTC. Translated: CATNRDSPGTQYF.

V gene TRBV19 combines with J gene TRBJ2-1; D possibly matches TRBD1 or TRBD2 (5 bases each). V was trimmed by 0 bases and J by 6 bases, leaving 12 bases between them. The CDR3 is 15 amino acids. Germline CDR1 and CDR2: LNHDA and SQIVND (reference sequence). Here the CDR3 DNA reads TGTGCCAGTAGTATAGAGGTTGGGACCCGCAATGAGCAGTTCTTC. Amino acids: CASSIEVGTRNEQFF.

Note on this clone: The junction shows a germline mismatch at one end, possibly a read error. The rearrangement joins TRBV30 to TRBJ1-1, with D possibly TRBD1 on 6 matching bases. In germline, CDR1 is GTSNPN, CDR2 SVGIG (reference sequence). The CDR3 extends over 14 amino acids. CDR3 region: CAWSGQTMNIEAFF. The CDR3 nucleotides are TGTGCCTGGAGCGGACAGACGATGAACATTGAAGCTTTCTTT.

There are a few counts of this clone. Distinct nucleotide sequences in the sample also encode this CDR3. CDR3 residues: CATQTRYGTEAFF. DNA for the CDR3: TGTGCCACTCAAACCCGTTATGGCACTGAAGCTTTCTTT. The rearrangement joins TRBV7-9 to TRBJ1-1; D ambiguous. Per germline, CDR1 SEHNR and CDR2 FQNEAQ (reference sequence). This CDR3 is 13 amino acids long. V was trimmed by 10 bases and J by 4 bases, leaving 16 bases between them. The full variable domain, rest sourced from reference TRBV7-9 and TRBJ1-1, is DTGVSQNPRHKITKRGQNVTFRCDPISEHNRLYWYRQTLGQGPEFLTYFQNEAQLEKSRLLSDRFSAERPKGSFSTLEIQRTEQGDSAMYLCATQTRYGTEAFFGQGTRLTVV.

This clone was counted only a few times. The sample has other DNA sequences that encode this CDR3 too. J is TRBJ2-5 and V is TRBV30, with D maybe TRBD1 (6 bases). The CDR3 has 13 amino acids. CDR1 GTSNPN and CDR2 SVGIG come from the germline V gene (reference sequence). Trimming pared 2 bases from V and 1 base from J, leaving 8 bases between. CDR3 sequence: CAWSPGAQETQYF. CDR3 in DNA: TGTGCCTGGAGTCCAGGGGCCCAAGAGACCCAGTACTTC.

The gene calls are TRBV7-2 and TRBJ2-7, with 8 bases identical to TRBD1. The J segment lost 5 bases and the V segment lost 6 bases, leaving 9 bases of the junction unmatched. CDR3 length equals 14 residues. Germline assignment: CDR1 SGHTA and CDR2 FQGNSA. CDR3 DNA sequence: TGTGCCAGCAGACAGACAGGGGTTCAGGACGAGCAGTACTTC. It codes for CASRQTGVQDEQYF.

As to this clone: Other DNA sequences in this sample translate to the same CDR3. J is TRBJ1-1 and V is TRBV4-1, with TRBD1 as a possible D gene (5 bases). This CDR3 region has 19 residues. The germline V gene encodes CDR1 MGHRA and CDR2 YSYEKL. V was clipped by 3 bases and J by 0 bases, with 23 bases between them. This chain's CDR3 is CASSQARITGGIMNTEAFF. DNA of the CDR3: TGCGCCAGCAGCCAGGCCCGAATTACAGGCGGAATAATGAACACTGAAGCTTTCTTT.

This clone was seen just once. J is TRBJ2-7 and V is TRBV6-5; D remains unclear. V lost 4 bases and J lost 0, with 7 bases in between. The CDR3 extends over 13 amino acids. The germline CDR1 and CDR2 sequences are MNHEY and SVGAGI. CDR3 loop: CASSSGDSYEQYF. The CDR3 DNA reads as TGTGCCAGCAGTTCGGGCGACTCCTACGAGCAGTACTTC.

The J gene is TRBJ1-4, the V gene TRBV7-9; D gene unclear. CDR3 length equals 14 residues. V was trimmed by 4 bases and J by 8 bases, leaving 14 bases between them. The germline V gene has CDR1 SEHNR and CDR2 FQNEAQ (reference sequence). The CDR3 reads CASSSTRADEKLFF. The CDR3 DNA reads TGTGCCAGCAGCTCAACAAGGGCGGACGAAAAACTGTTTTTT.

The chain has TRBV19 and TRBJ2-2; a weak D match, TRBD1 (6 bases). Germline CDR1 is LNHDA and CDR2 is SQIVND (reference sequence). Trimming shortened V by 8 bases and J by 6 bases, and 7 bases separated the two germline ends. The CDR3 covers 11 residues. CDR3 region: CASGGAGELFF. In DNA form, the CDR3 reads TGTGCCAGTGGGGGCGCCGGGGAGCTGTTTTTT.

This clone has just one count. At one end the junction does not follow the germline gene, possibly because of a read error. Distinct nucleotide sequences in the sample also encode this CDR3. J is TRBJ1-5 and V is TRBV29-1; 7 nucleotides agree with TRBD1. In germline, CDR1 is SQVTM, CDR2 ANQGSEA. This CDR3 is built from 12 residues. CDR3 sequence reads: CSVGTGVQPQHF. CDR3 coding DNA: TGCAGTGTTGGTACAGGGGTTCAGCCCCAGCATTTT.

The table lists this clone with a few counts. This rearrangement joins TRBV4-2 to TRBJ1-1, with a weak D call TRBD1 (5 bases). Germline V gene sequence: CDR1 LGHNA, CDR2 YNFKEQ. CDR3 length: 15 amino acids. The V end lost 1 base, the J end lost 4 bases, and 13 bases lay between the germline ends. The CDR3 loop reads CASSQGAGPFTEAFF. DNA of the CDR3: TGTGCCAGCAGCCAAGGCGCAGGGCCCTTCACTGAAGCTTTCTTT.

The rearrangement joins TRBV7-2 to TRBJ1-2; a weak D match, TRBD1 (6 bases). Germline CDR1 reads SGHTA; CDR2 reads FQGNSA. Trimming shortened V by 2 bases and J by 5 bases, and 12 bases separated the two germline ends. The CDR3 contains 14 residues. The CDR3 DNA reads as TGTGCCAGCAGCTTACGGACAGAACTATATGGCTACACCTTC. This codes for CASSLRTELYGYTF. The full variable domain, with the rest looked up from reference TRBV7-2 and TRBJ1-2, is GAGVSQSPSNKVTEKGKDVELRCDPISGHTALYWYRQSLGQGLEFLIYFQGNSAPDKSGLPSDRFSAERTGGSVSTLTIQRTQQEDSAVYLCASSLRTELYGYTFGSGTRLTVV.

V and J are TRBV15 and TRBJ2-1, with unresolved D. Trimming cost V 1 base and J 8 bases, with 9 bases left between them. Germline CDR1 reads LNHNV; CDR2 reads YYDKDF (reference sequence). The CDR3 loop spans 13 amino acids. CDR3 DNA sequence: TGTGCCACCAGCAGAGGGGTTTTATATGAGCAGTTCTTC. Translated, it gives CATSRGVLYEQFF.

This clone was counted a single time. V gene TRBV19 combines with J gene TRBJ2-3; D may correspond to TRBD1 or TRBD2 (5 bases each). The CDR3 loop spans 14 amino acids. V was shortened by 4 bases and J by 5 bases, with 13 bases between the two germline ends. Germline V CDR1 and CDR2: LNHDA, SQIVND (reference sequence). CDR3 sequence (DNA): TGTGCCAGTAGTACCACCGGGACCTTAGATACGCAGTATTTT. As protein: CASSTTGTLDTQYF.

The V call is TRBV2, the J call TRBJ1-1; tentatively, D is TRBD1 (6 bases). Trimming took 7 bases from V and 6 from J, leaving 18 bases between them. The CDR3 contains 14 residues. Germline loops: CDR1 SNHLY, CDR2 FYNNEI. CDR3 amino acids: CASTPQGWDAEAFF. CDR3 coding DNA: TGTGCCAGCACCCCACAGGGATGGGACGCTGAAGCTTTCTTT.

This rearrangement joins TRBV7-2 to TRBJ2-3, with TRBD2 identical over 9 bases. The V segment lost 1 base and the J segment 5 bases; nucleotides outside the gene matches: 1. The CDR3 is 14 amino acids. Germline CDR1 SGHTA, CDR2 FQGNSA. CDR3 amino acids: CASSLELAGDTQYF. DNA of the CDR3: TGTGCCAGCAGCTTAGAACTAGCGGGAGATACGCAGTATTTT. The full variable domain, rest sourced from reference TRBV7-2 and TRBJ2-3, is GAGVSQSPSNKVTEKGKDVELRCDPISGHTALYWYRQSLGQGLEFLIYFQGNSAPDKSGLPSDRFSAERTGGSVSTLTIQRTQQEDSAVYLCASSLELAGDTQYFGPGTRLTVL.